These 26 T cell receptor beta chains were sequenced from one sample in a study of blood T cell repertoires in COVID-19. Repertoires were generated with immunoSEQ multiplex PCR, while TCRdb's copy carries only in-frame clones and drops some. This sample has tens of thousands of clones; approximately 86% occur once, and the top ten carry about 16%. Sequencing was carried out using peripheral blood. The origin of the receptors is a man older than 75 with active COVID-19.

V is TRBV28 and J is TRBJ2-7; TRBD2 is a possible D gene (7 bases). The ends were cut back, 3 bases at V and 4 bases at J, with 13 bases in the middle. This CDR3 region has 14 residues. The germline V gene has CDR1 MDHEN and CDR2 SYDVKM. CDR3 in DNA: TGTGCCAGCAGTTTGACGGGGGGCAGGTACGAGCAGTACTTC. Translation gives CASSLTGGRYEQYF.

The chain joins TRBV28 to TRBJ1-2; TRBD1 agrees at 8 bases. V shed 5 bases and J 4 bases; nucleotides not matched to a gene: 9. Germline-derived CDR1 and CDR2 are MDHEN and SYDVKM. This CDR3 has 15 amino acids. The CDR3 DNA sequence: TGTGCCAGCAGTCCCTTTACAGGGGGGATCTATGGCTACACCTTC. It is translated as CASSPFTGGIYGYTF.

This clone was recorded once. The rearrangement uses TRBV15 and TRBJ2-1, with 8 bases matching TRBD2. The germline CDR1 and CDR2 sequences are LNHNV and YYDKDF (reference sequence). Trimming at V came to 0 bases and at J to 6 bases, leaving 10 bases not matched to a gene. This CDR3 is 17 amino acids long. CDR3 in DNA: TGTGCCACCAGCAGAGATTTTGGTAGCGGGAAAAGCAATGAGCAGTTCTTC. Amino acids: CATSRDFGSGKSNEQFF. Variable domain in full (rest from reference TRBV15 and TRBJ2-1): DAMVIQNPRYQVTQFGKPVTLSCSQTLNHNVMYWYQQKSSQAPKLLFHYYDKDFNNEADTPDNFQSRRPNTSFCFLDIRSPGLGDTAMYLCATSRDFGSGKSNEQFFGPGTRLTVL.

In its sample, this clone was seen once. V usage is TRBV15 and J usage is TRBJ2-7, with 8 bases aligning to TRBD1. Germline-derived CDR1 and CDR2 are LNHNV and YYDKDF (reference sequence). The V segment lost 7 bases and the J segment 0 bases; nucleotides outside the gene matches: 5. The CDR3 length is 14 residues. As DNA, the CDR3 is TGTGCCACCACCAGGGACAGGAGCTCCTACGAGCAGTACTTC. Amino acids: CATTRDRSSYEQYF.

This chain uses TRBV3-1 (or the pseudogene TRBV3-2) with TRBJ2-1; tentative D call: TRBD2 (6 bases). CDR1 is LGHDT and CDR2 is YNNKEL in the germline V gene (reference sequence). V lost 4 bases and J lost 10, with 8 bases in between. This CDR3 region has 11 residues. The CDR3 spells CASSLRGEQFF. As DNA, the CDR3 is TGTGCCAGCAGCCTCCGGGGGGAGCAGTTCTTC.

This chain joins TRBV27 and TRBJ2-1; 7 bases line up with TRBD2. Germline assignment: CDR1 MNHEY and CDR2 SMNVEV (reference sequence). After removal of 5 bases from V and 6 bases from J, the junction contained 4 bases not matched to a gene. The CDR3 totals 13 residues. The CDR3 spells CASSQGLFNEQFF. CDR3 DNA: TGTGCCAGCAGTCAGGGACTATTCAATGAGCAGTTCTTC.

This clone appeared a single time. V is TRBV5-1 and J is TRBJ1-1; D is undetermined. CDR1 and CDR2 from the germline V gene are SGHRS and YFSETQ. This CDR3 is 13 amino acids long. Trimming shortened V by 6 bases and J by 1 base, and 10 bases separated the two germline ends. This CDR3 reads CASNHQENTEAFF. The CDR3 DNA reads as TGCGCCAGCAACCACCAGGAGAACACTGAAGCTTTCTTT. The full variable domain, in which reference TRBV5-1 and TRBJ1-1 provide the parts outside the CDR3, is KAGVTQTPRYLIKTRGQQVTLSCSPISGHRSVSWYQQTPGQGLQFLFEYFSETQRNKGNFPGRFSGRQFSNSRSEMNVSTLELGDSALYLCASNHQENTEAFFGQGTRLTVV.

This sequence joins TRBV4-2 and TRBJ2-3, with a weak D call TRBD2 (5 bases). Germline CDR1 reads LGHNA; CDR2 reads YNFKEQ. Trimming stripped 2 bases from V and 0 bases from J, with 15 bases between. The CDR3 totals 17 residues. The CDR3 sequence is CASSQSVQTKSTDTQYF. CDR3 DNA sequence: TGTGCCAGCAGCCAATCGGTGCAGACTAAGAGCACAGATACGCAGTATTTT.

The chain uses TRBV7-9 and TRBJ2-3; the match to TRBD1 covers 9 bases. The CDR3 runs 16 residues. Germline V gene sequence: CDR1 SEHNR, CDR2 FQNEAQ (reference sequence). Trimming removed 2 bases from V and 5 bases from J; junction bases left unmatched: 8. CDR3 sequence (DNA): TGTGCCAGCAGCTTATGGAAGGGACAGGGAGGAGATACGCAGTATTTT. Residues: CASSLWKGQGGDTQYF.

This chain uses TRBV24-1 with TRBJ2-1; 9 bases match TRBD1. Looked up from germline, CDR1 is KGHDR and CDR2 is SFDVKD. The CDR3 contains 13 residues. J lost 9 bases, V lost 6 bases, and 5 bases had no gene match. The CDR3 DNA reads TGTGCCACCAGTTTGACAGGGGGGGGTGAGCAGTTCTTC. Its protein product is CATSLTGGGEQFF.

This clone was seen a handful of times. This sequence joins TRBV7-9 and TRBJ2-7, with D possibly matching TRBD2 (6 bases). CDR1 SEHNR and CDR2 FQNEAQ come from the germline V gene (reference sequence). Between the trimmed V and J ends, which lost 5 bases and 9 bases, there was a span of 23 bases. This CDR3 region has 15 residues. For the CDR3, the DNA is TGTGCCAGCAGCCCTTTCGGGCGGGGAGGTGAGGGGCAGTACTTC. Amino acids: CASSPFGRGGEGQYF.

The chain has TRBV24-1 and TRBJ2-2, with D uncertain. V gave up 10 bases and J gave up 4 bases, with 9 bases separating them. This CDR3 is built from 12 residues. The germline V gene encodes CDR1 KGHDR and CDR2 SFDVKD. The CDR3 DNA reads as TGTGCCACGAGGAGTGGCACCGGGGAGCTGTTTTTT. Amino acid sequence: CATRSGTGELFF.

The chain joins TRBV28 to TRBJ2-2, with TRBD1 identical over 9 bases. V dropped 1 base and J dropped 5; count of bases not matched to a gene: 8. Germline V gene sequence: CDR1 MDHEN, CDR2 SYDVKM. This CDR3 has 17 amino acids. The CDR3 here is CASSLLDGTGRTGELFF. The DNA for the CDR3 is TGTGCCAGCAGTTTATTAGACGGGACAGGGAGAACCGGGGAGCTGTTTTTT.

V and J are TRBV7-9 and TRBJ1-1, with 7 bases matching TRBD1. This CDR3 has 17 amino acids. V was clipped by 1 base and J by 4 bases; unmatched bases: 12. Germline V gene data show CDR1 as SEHNR and CDR2 as FQNEAQ (reference sequence). The CDR3 loop is CASSLGGGRGLSTEAFF. The CDR3, as DNA: TGTGCCAGCAGCTTAGGGGGAGGCAGGGGGTTGTCCACTGAAGCTTTCTTT.

The rearrangement links TRBV4-1 to TRBJ2-1; D is perhaps TRBD2 (5 bases). The CDR3 is 15 residues long. The germline V gene encodes CDR1 MGHRA and CDR2 YSYEKL. V shed 3 bases and J shed 6 bases, with 15 bases lying between them. For the CDR3, the DNA is TGCGCCAGCAGCCAGGACTTAGCATCCCTCAATGAGCAGTTCTTC. Residues: CASSQDLASLNEQFF.

This clone was observed a single time. The V gene is TRBV6-1, the J gene TRBJ1-6, with D possibly being TRBD1 (5 bases). CDR1 is MNHNS, CDR2 SASEGT, per germline. The CDR3 sequence is 15 residues long. Trimming removed 1 base at V and 7 bases at J, with 11 bases between. CDR3 loop: CASSEVQGLNSPLHF. CDR3 nucleotides: TGTGCCAGCAGTGAAGTCCAGGGACTGAATTCACCCCTCCACTTT.

The chain employs TRBV6-5 and TRBJ2-1; 9 bases map to TRBD1. Looked up from germline, CDR1 is MNHEY and CDR2 is SVGAGI. This CDR3 comprises 13 residues. With V trimmed by 9 bases and J by 4 bases, 4 bases remained unmatched. The CDR3 loop reads CASRDRAYNEQFF. The CDR3 DNA reads as TGTGCCAGTAGGGACAGGGCTTACAATGAGCAGTTCTTC.

The chain has TRBV6-2 or TRBV6-3 and TRBJ2-7; 11 bases fit TRBD2. Germline CDR1 and CDR2: MNHEY and SVGEGT. V lost 4 bases, J lost 5 bases, and 7 bases stayed unmatched. The CDR3 runs 15 residues. CDR3 nucleotide sequence: TGTGCCAGCAGTTCCCCCGGGACTAGCGGCCACGAGCAGTACTTC. This translates into CASSSPGTSGHEQYF.

J is TRBJ2-3 and V is TRBV7-9; the D is unclear. The CDR3 runs 13 residues. V shed 0 bases and J shed 2 bases, with 3 bases lying between them. Germline V gene lookup returns CDR1 SEHNR and CDR2 FQNEAQ (reference sequence). CDR3 amino acids: CASSLAATDTQYF. The DNA for the CDR3 is TGTGCCAGCAGCTTAGCAGCCACAGATACGCAGTATTTT.

This chain joins TRBV24-1 and TRBJ2-1, with 8 bases lining up with TRBD2. Trimming cost V 1 base and J 2 bases; bases outside gene matches: 3. Germline CDR1 and CDR2: KGHDR and SFDVKD. CDR3 size: 16 residues. CDR3 coding DNA: TGTGCCACCAGTGATTTTAGCGGGGAGACCTACAATGAGCAGTTCTTC. This codes for CATSDFSGETYNEQFF.

The chain recombines TRBV27 with TRBJ2-5; 8 positions match TRBD1. V dropped 2 bases and J dropped 4; count of bases not matched to a gene: 6. CDR1 is MNHEY, CDR2 SMNVEV, per germline (reference sequence). The CDR3 sequence is 15 residues long. This chain's CDR3 is CASSLEGRGRETQYF. The CDR3 DNA reads as TGTGCCAGCAGTTTAGAGGGCAGGGGGCGAGAGACCCAGTACTTC.

The chain combines TRBV5-5 with TRBJ2-7; tentative D call: TRBD1 (6 bases). Deletions cut 1 base from V and 2 bases from J, with 10 bases between. This CDR3 is built from 14 residues. Germline V CDR1 and CDR2: SGHKS, YYEKEE (reference sequence). The CDR3 here is CASSLRSGAYEQYF. As DNA, the CDR3 is TGTGCCAGCAGCTTGCGGTCAGGGGCCTACGAGCAGTACTTC.

This chain joins TRBV7-6 and TRBJ1-1; D uncertain. V was clipped by 0 bases and J by 1 base, with 3 bases between them. The CDR3 covers 13 residues. Germline lookup yields CDR1 SGHVS and CDR2 FNYEAQ. The CDR3 coding sequence is TGTGCCAGCAGCTTAGCCCGGAACACTGAAGCTTTCTTT. Amino acid sequence: CASSLARNTEAFF.

The chain joins TRBV5-4 to TRBJ2-3; 11 bases are shared with TRBD2. With V trimmed by 1 base and J by 4 bases, 8 bases remained unmatched. CDR1 is SGHNT, CDR2 YYREEE, per germline (reference sequence). The CDR3 consists of 17 residues. CDR3 residues: CASSLMGSGGASDTQYF. CDR3 DNA: TGTGCCAGCAGCTTGATGGGTAGCGGGGGGGCCTCAGATACGCAGTATTTT. The full variable domain, rest sourced from reference TRBV5-4 and TRBJ2-3, is ETGVTQSPTHLIKTRGQQVTLRCSSQSGHNTVSWYQQALGQGPQFIFQYYREEENGRGNFPPRFSGLQFPNYSSELNVNALELDDSALYLCASSLMGSGGASDTQYFGPGTRLTVL.

The V gene is TRBV5-1, the J gene TRBJ2-6; 8 nucleotides line up with TRBD1. CDR3 size: 18 residues. V lost 0 bases, J lost 4 bases, and 9 bases stayed unmatched. Germline V lookup: CDR1 SGHRS, CDR2 YFSETQ. CDR3: CASSLVLGGTGGANVLTF. The CDR3 DNA is TGCGCCAGCAGCTTGGTATTAGGAGGGACAGGAGGGGCCAACGTCCTGACTTTC. Looking up the rest from reference TRBV5-1 and TRBJ2-6 gives the full variable domain: KAGVTQTPRYLIKTRGQQVTLSCSPISGHRSVSWYQQTPGQGLQFLFEYFSETQRNKGNFPGRFSGRQFSNSRSEMNVSTLELGDSALYLCASSLVLGGTGGANVLTFGAGSRLTVL.

The table lists this clone with a count of one. The chain links TRBV28 to TRBJ1-4, with 10 nucleotides matching TRBD1. V was pared by 1 base and J by 8 bases, with 10 bases of the junction left unmatched. The V gene's germline CDR1 is MDHEN and CDR2 SYDVKM. The CDR3 has 17 residues. The CDR3 reads CASSLLGRGQGSEKLFF. In DNA, the CDR3 is TGTGCCAGCAGTTTATTAGGTCGGGGACAGGGGTCAGAAAAACTGTTTTTT.